This note documents a single T cell receptor beta chain sequence. The antigen remains unidentified. Clones were sequenced by immunoSEQ multiplex PCR, and TCRdb holds only the in-frame ones, with some missing. The sample consists of tens of thousands of clones, around 88% of them appearing once. The time point: baseline, week 1 (first vaccination visit). Treatment specified: pre-vaccination baseline after standard-of-care therapy. V was clipped by 2 bases and J by 2 bases, with 3 bases between them. Germline values: CDR1 GTSNPN, CDR2 SVGIG (reference sequence). The CDR3 runs 11 residues. This sample is drawn from a study of a mutant IDH1 vaccine in newly diagnosed glioma. Across the study: Of treated patients, around 62% were men and about 38% women, averaging around 44 years.

General study findings and limits: Vaccine-induced immune responses were detected in roughly 93% of patients. Changes in top peripheral clonotypes did not appear linked to pseudoprogression.

The chain couples TRBV30 to TRBJ1-1; D is undetermined. The source of this sequence is a young woman with glioma. Some clones in this sample may be carry-over from other donors' samples. The sequences come from peripheral blood mononuclear cells (PBMCs), collected from a glioma patient treated with radiotherapy, temozolomide or both. The CDR3 sequence: CAWSHNTEAFF. The CDR3 DNA is TGTGCCTGGAGTCATAACACTGAAGCTTTCTTT.